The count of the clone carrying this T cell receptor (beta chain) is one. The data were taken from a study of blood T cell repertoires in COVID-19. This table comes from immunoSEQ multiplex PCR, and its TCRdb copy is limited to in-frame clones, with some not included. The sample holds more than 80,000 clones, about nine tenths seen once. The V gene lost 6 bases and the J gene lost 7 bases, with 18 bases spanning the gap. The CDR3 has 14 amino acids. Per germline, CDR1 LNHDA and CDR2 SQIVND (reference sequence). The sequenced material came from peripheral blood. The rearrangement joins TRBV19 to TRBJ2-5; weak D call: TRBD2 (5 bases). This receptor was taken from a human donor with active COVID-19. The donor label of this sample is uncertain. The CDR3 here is CASRTSIPGGTQYF. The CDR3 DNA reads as TGTGCCAGTAGAACCTCGATCCCAGGAGGGACCCAGTACTTC.